Shown below are 17 T cell receptor beta chains from a single sample sequenced in a study of immune evolution from preneoplasia to lung adenocarcinoma. Some clones are missing from TCRdb's copy, which holds only in-frame ones; the method was immunoSEQ multiplex PCR. This sample carries under 6,500 clones, around four fifths of them seen once, and the ten largest clones take approximately 3.9%. The sequencing sample was made of FFPE minimally invasive lung adenocarcinoma tissue. These receptors all stem from a person aged 60-80 years with lung adenocarcinoma.

This sequence joins TRBV7-6 and TRBJ2-1; D unresolved. Germline values: CDR1 SGHVS, CDR2 FNYEAQ. Between the trimmed V and J ends, which lost 6 bases and 0 bases, there was a span of 15 bases. The CDR3 runs to 16 residues. The CDR3 DNA reads as TGTGCCAGCAGTTCGAGTGTAGGGCACTCCTACAATGAGCAGTTCTTC. Protein product: CASSSSVGHSYNEQFF.

V usage is TRBV5-4 and J usage is TRBJ2-7; 9 nucleotides match TRBD2. This CDR3 contains 15 residues. V dropped 3 bases and J dropped 1; count of bases not matched to a gene: 5. Germline V lookup: CDR1 SGHNT, CDR2 YYREEE (reference sequence). The CDR3 loop reads CASSSGTSLSYEQYF. The CDR3 nucleotides are TGTGCCAGCAGCTCCGGGACTAGCCTGTCCTACGAGCAGTACTTC. The variable domain in full, with the rest retrieved from reference TRBV5-4 and TRBJ2-7, is ETGVTQSPTHLIKTRGQQVTLRCSSQSGHNTVSWYQQALGQGPQFIFQYYREEENGRGNFPPRFSGLQFPNYSSELNVNALELDDSALYLCASSSGTSLSYEQYFGPGTRLTVT.

The gene calls are TRBV7-2 and TRBJ2-7; 8 bases are a match to TRBD2. After removal of 7 bases from V and 1 base from J, the junction contained 9 bases not matched to a gene. CDR1 and CDR2 (germline): SGHTA, FQGNSA. The CDR3 is made up of 15 amino acids. In DNA, the CDR3 is TGTGCCAGCACCCCAACTAGCGGAGGGTCCTACGAGCAGTACTTC. Its protein is CASTPTSGGSYEQYF. The complete variable domain, with remaining parts taken from reference TRBV7-2 and TRBJ2-7, reads GAGVSQSPSNKVTEKGKDVELRCDPISGHTALYWYRQSLGQGLEFLIYFQGNSAPDKSGLPSDRFSAERTGGSVSTLTIQRTQQEDSAVYLCASTPTSGGSYEQYFGPGTRLTVT.

The chain joins TRBV14 to TRBJ2-5; D is possibly TRBD1 or TRBD2 (5 bases each). V was trimmed by 0 bases and J by 4 bases, leaving 9 bases between them. Germline values: CDR1 SGHDN, CDR2 FVKESK. This CDR3 is 14 amino acids long. The CDR3 spells CASSQDWDAETQYF. CDR3 DNA sequence: TGTGCCAGCAGCCAAGATTGGGACGCAGAGACCCAGTACTTC.

CDR3 in amino acids: CAWSPPGRDTEAFF. The CDR3 DNA sequence: TGTGCCTGGAGTCCGCCAGGGAGGGACACTGAAGCTTTCTTT. The genes are TRBV30 and TRBJ1-1; possible D gene TRBD1, 5 bases. This CDR3 spans 14 amino acids. Germline V gene lookup returns CDR1 GTSNPN and CDR2 SVGIG (reference sequence). Trimming removed 2 bases from V and 3 bases from J, with 13 bases in between.

The chain recombines TRBV29-1 with TRBJ1-2, with D possibly being TRBD1 (6 bases). There are 12 residues in the CDR3. V gave up 7 bases and J gave up 8 bases, with 17 bases separating them. Germline-derived CDR1 and CDR2 are SQVTM and ANQGSEA. CDR3 protein: CSAREQGGGYTF. As DNA, the CDR3 is TGCAGCGCGAGGGAACAGGGAGGCGGCTACACCTTC.

Worth noting for this clone: Mismatch with germline at one junction end may stem from a read error. The chain carries TRBV7-2 and TRBJ2-1, with 10 bases matching TRBD2. Per the germline V gene, CDR1 is SGHTA and CDR2 is FQGNSA. The CDR3 has 15 residues. The CDR3 loop reads CASTLVSGRADEQFF. The CDR3 nucleotides are TGTGCCAGCACCTTAGTCAGCGGGAGGGCCGATGAGCAGTTCTTC.

V gene TRBV30 combines with J gene TRBJ2-7; perhaps TRBD1 as D (6 bases). CDR3 length equals 11 residues. The ends were cut back, 7 bases at V and 3 bases at J, with 10 bases in the middle. Germline loops: CDR1 GTSNPN, CDR2 SVGIG (reference sequence). CDR3 residues: CASGQNYEQYF. For the CDR3, the DNA is TGTGCCTCCGGACAGAACTACGAGCAGTACTTC.

This chain uses TRBV28 with TRBJ1-3; D unresolved. From germline, CDR1 is MDHEN and CDR2 SYDVKM. This CDR3 has 15 residues. Trimming took 8 bases from V and 0 from J, leaving 14 bases between them. The CDR3 sequence is CASGDIFRSGNTIYF. The CDR3 region has the DNA TGTGCCAGCGGAGATATATTTCGCTCTGGAAACACCATATATTTT.

This chain uses TRBV20-1 with TRBJ2-5; D is ambiguous. The germline V gene encodes CDR1 DFQATT and CDR2 SNEGSKA (reference sequence). The CDR3 runs 11 residues. The germline V and J ends were trimmed by 3 bases and 6 bases, with 8 bases remaining between them. CDR3 sequence: CSARARQTQYF. CDR3 sequence (DNA): TGCAGTGCTAGGGCCCGTCAGACCCAGTACTTC.

The V and J genes are TRBV5-8 and TRBJ2-4; TRBD2 matches at 8 bases. CDR1 is SGHTS and CDR2 is YDEGEE in the germline V gene. V lost 4 bases, J lost 6 bases, and 3 bases stayed unmatched. CDR3 length: 13 residues. DNA of the CDR3: TGTGCCAGCAGCCGCGGGACTAGAAACATTCAGTACTTC. Translating it yields CASSRGTRNIQYF. Looking up the rest from reference TRBV5-8 and TRBJ2-4 gives the full variable domain: EAGVTQSPTHLIKTRGQQATLRCSPISGHTSVYWYQQALGLGLQFLLWYDEGEERNRGNFPPRFSGRQFPNYSSELNVNALELEDSALYLCASSRGTRNIQYFGAGTRLSVL.

The rearrangement links TRBV5-1 to TRBJ1-1, with 10 bases identical to TRBD1. Per the germline V gene, CDR1 is SGHRS and CDR2 is YFSETQ. The V and J ends lost 2 bases and 0 bases, in that order; junction bases with no gene match: 7. The CDR3 has 17 amino acids. CDR3 sequence (DNA): TGCGCCAGCAGCTTATGGGAGGGACAGGGGATGAACACTGAAGCTTTCTTT. Amino acids: CASSLWEGQGMNTEAFF.

This clone was detected only a few times. V is TRBV5-6 and J is TRBJ2-7; 7 bases fit TRBD2. Germline V gene data show CDR1 as SGHDT and CDR2 as YYEEEE. J was trimmed by 2 bases and V by 4 bases; bases with no gene match: 12. The CDR3 length is 16 residues. CDR3 loop: CASSPQPTSAAYEQYF. The CDR3 bases are TGTGCCAGCAGCCCGCAACCAACTAGCGCAGCCTACGAGCAGTACTTC. Combining the CDR3 with reference TRBV5-6 and TRBJ2-7 gives the whole variable domain DAGVTQSPTHLIKTRGQQVTLRCSPKSGHDTVSWYQQALGQGPQFIFQYYEEEERQRGNFPDRFSGHQFPNYSSELNVNALLLGDSALYLCASSPQPTSAAYEQYFGPGTRLTVT.

Only a few counts were recorded for this clone. The V and J genes are TRBV21-1 and TRBJ2-2; TRBD1, as called in the table, went unchecked against the DNA. TRBV21-1 is annotated as a pseudogene. The CDR3 totals 19 residues. DNA of the CDR3: TGTGCCAGCAGCGAAAAGAGACAGGGGGCGCGTCGCAACACCGGGGAGCTGTTTTTT. It is translated as CASSEKRQGARRNTGELFF.

The J gene is TRBJ2-3, the V gene TRBV6-1; D possibly corresponds to TRBD2 (6 bases). Trimming took off 5 bases at V and 3 bases at J, with 12 bases between the two ends. Germline lookup yields CDR1 MNHNS and CDR2 SASEGT. The CDR3 is 14 residues long. The CDR3 loop is CASSPLGGTDTQYF. CDR3 nucleotides: TGTGCCAGCAGTCCCCTTGGGGGGACAGATACGCAGTATTTT.

The chain has TRBV28 and TRBJ1-2, with D maybe TRBD1 (6 bases). The V gene's germline CDR1 is MDHEN and CDR2 SYDVKM. This CDR3 is 14 amino acids long. V was trimmed by 5 bases and J by 5 bases, leaving 15 bases between them. Here the CDR3 reads CASSISGQRYGYTF. As DNA, the CDR3 is TGTGCCAGCAGTATTTCCGGACAGAGATATGGCTACACCTTC.

This sequence joins TRBV7-3 and TRBJ1-1; D gene unclear. The CDR3 runs 14 residues. V was clipped by 2 bases and J by 1 base, with 8 bases between them. Germline-derived CDR1 and CDR2 are SGHTA and FQGTGA. The CDR3 loop reads CASSLGPTNTEAFF. In nucleotides, the CDR3 is TGTGCCAGCAGCTTAGGACCGACGAACACTGAAGCTTTCTTT.